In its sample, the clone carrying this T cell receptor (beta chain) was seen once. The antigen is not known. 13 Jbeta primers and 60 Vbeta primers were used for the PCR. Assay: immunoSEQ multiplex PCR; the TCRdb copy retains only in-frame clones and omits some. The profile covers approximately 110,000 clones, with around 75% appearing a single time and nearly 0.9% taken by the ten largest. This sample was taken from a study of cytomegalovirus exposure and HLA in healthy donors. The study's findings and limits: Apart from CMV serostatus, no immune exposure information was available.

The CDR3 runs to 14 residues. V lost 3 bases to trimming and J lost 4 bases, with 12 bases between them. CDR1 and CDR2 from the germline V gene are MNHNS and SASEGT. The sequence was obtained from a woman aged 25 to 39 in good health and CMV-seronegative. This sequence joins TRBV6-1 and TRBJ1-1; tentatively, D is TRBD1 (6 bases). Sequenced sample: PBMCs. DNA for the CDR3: TGTGCCAGCAGTGACCCGACAGGCAGCACTGAAGCTTTCTTT. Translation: CASSDPTGSTEAFF.